This T cell receptor (beta chain) was observed in a study of T cell responses to AZD1222 COVID-19 vaccine. TCRdb's copy holds only in-frame clones and misses some; the assay was immunoSEQ multiplex PCR. This sample has around 84,000 clones; approximately 83% occur once, and the top ten carry over 9.5%. Trimming removed 4 bases at V and 3 bases at J, with 12 bases between. This CDR3 is 15 amino acids long. The germline V gene encodes CDR1 SEHNR and CDR2 FQNEAQ (reference sequence). Source: peripheral blood, taken 28 days after the second AZD1222 dose. This receptor was identified in an adult who received the AZD1222 COVID-19 vaccine. The gene calls are TRBV7-9 and TRBJ2-2, with a possible D match to TRBD1 (5 bases). The CDR3 DNA sequence: TGTGCCAGCAGCTACCTCGTGGGGCACACCGGGGAGCTGTTTTTT. Protein: CASSYLVGHTGELFF.